This is a list of T cell receptor beta chains from one sample in a study of OX40 agonist ivuxolimab in advanced cancers. The assay was immunoSEQ multiplex PCR, and TCRdb's table has in-frame clones only and misses some. The repertoire includes tens of thousands of clones, 88% of them detected once, and 3.4% sits in the top ten. Sequencing used CD4+ or CD8+ T cells sorted from blood, obtained in a trial of the OX40 agonist ivuxolimab. Receptors were obtained from an adult with an advanced solid tumor such as melanoma, head and neck, liver or kidney cancer. CDR3s include the opening cysteine and the closing phenylalanine or tryptophan. A D gene is named only where the DNA matches it firmly. The size field is filled for only some rows; it gives once, few, many or a size class.

>TRBJ1-2|NA|TRBV6-5|NA
TGTGCCAGCAGTTACTCGAGGGCAGGAGAAAACTATGGCTACACCTTC
CASSYSRAGENYGYTF
>TRBJ2-5|NA|TRBV11-2|NA
TGTGCCAGCAGCAACCGACAGATTGGTGAGACCCAGTACTTC
CASSNRQIGETQYF
>TRBJ2-7|TRBD1|TRBV5-1|NA
TGCGCCAGCAGCTTGGGGGACAGGGATTCGAACGAGCAGTACTTC
CASSLGDRDSNEQYF
>TRBJ1-5|NA|TRBV6-1|NA
TGTGCCAGCAATGTCAGGGGCTTTAATCAGCCCCAGCATTTT
CASNVRGFNQPQHF
>TRBJ2-5|TRBD2|TRBV30|NA
TGTGCCTGGAGTACTAGCGGCGAGACCCAGTACTTC
CAWSTSGETQYF
>TRBJ2-7|NA|TRBV7-6|NA
TGTGCCAGCAGCTTAGAACCGGCGGACGAGCAGTACTTC
CASSLEPADEQYF
>TRBJ2-3|NA|TRBV21-1|once
TGTGCCGTACAACCCCGGACAGGGCCTAGCACAGATACGCAGTATTTT
CAVQPRTGPSTDTQYF
>TRBJ2-7|TRBD1|TRBV27|NA
TGTGCCAGCAGAACCTCCGGGACAGGGGATTACGAGCAGTACTTC
CASRTSGTGDYEQYF
>TRBJ1-1|NA|TRBV2|NA
TGTGCCAGCAGTGATAACAGTAACACTGAAGCTTTCTTT
CASSDNSNTEAFF
>TRBJ1-4|NA|TRBV4-3|NA
TGCGCCAGCAGCCAAGACGGTAGGGGTAATGAAAAACTGTTTTTT
CASSQDGRGNEKLFF
>TRBJ1-2|TRBD1|TRBV6-5|NA
TGTGCCAGCAGTGAACAGGGGGTTTATGGCTACACCTTC
CASSEQGVYGYTF
>TRBJ1-1|TRBD1|TRBV29-1|once
TGCAGCGTGCGGGACAGGGGGAGGAACACTGAAGCTTTCTTT
CSVRDRGRNTEAFF
>TRBJ1-4|NA|TRBV28|NA
TGTGCCAGCAGTACCGACGGGGCTCCTAATGAAAAACTGTTTTTT
CASSTDGAPNEKLFF
>TRBJ1-2|NA|TRBV6-6|NA
TGTGCCAGCTCGTATCCGGGGGCGGTCGATGGCTACACCTTC
CASSYPGAVDGYTF
>TRBJ2-3|TRBD2|TRBV7-9|NA
TGTGCCAGCAGCTGGGGACTAGCGGGGGTAGATACGCAGTATTTT
CASSWGLAGVDTQYF
>TRBJ1-3|NA|TRBV27|NA
TGTGCCAGCAGTTCTAGCTCTGGAAACACCATATATTTT
CASSSSSGNTIYF
>TRBJ1-1|NA|TRBV2|NA
TGTGCCAGCAAGGCAGGGGAGAGCACTGAAGCTTTCTTT
CASKAGESTEAFF
>TRBJ2-1|NA|TRBV7-2|NA
TGTGCCAGCAGCTTACCGGGGGCAGGCAATGAGCAGTTCTTC
CASSLPGAGNEQFF
>TRBJ2-3|TRBD2|TRBV29-1|once
TGCAGCGTCCGTTCGCGGGGGGGGCCGAGCACAGATACGCAGTATTTT
CSVRSRGGPSTDTQYF
>TRBJ2-6|NA|TRBV18|NA
TGTGCCAGCTCACCAGATAGGGCTGGGGCCAACGTCCTGACTTTC
CASSPDRAGANVLTF
>TRBJ2-3|NA|TRBV5-4|NA
TGTGCCAGCAGCTTGGCCTGGGCAGATACGCAGTATTTT
CASSLAWADTQYF
>TRBJ2-5|NA|TRBV5-4|NA
TGTGCCAGCAGGATCGGGAAGGTCATAGAGACCCAGTACTTC
CASRIGKVIETQYF
>TRBJ1-2|NA|TRBV6-1|few
TGTGCCAGCAGTGATCTTGGTTATGGCTACACCTTC
CASSDLGYGYTF
>TRBJ2-5|NA|TRBV7-3|NA
TGTGCCAGCAGCCCCCAGGGGACCCAGTACTTC
CASSPQGTQYF
>TRBJ2-7|NA|TRBV6-6|NA
TGTGCCAGCAGTCCCCTAAGCGAGCAGTACTTC
CASSPLSEQYF
>TRBJ2-1|NA|TRBV7-2|NA
TGTGCCAGCAGCTTAGCGGTGGCTACGGGCGGCTATGAGCAGTTCTTC
CASSLAVATGGYEQFF
>TRBJ2-5|TRBD2|TRBV10-1|NA
TGCGCCAGCAGTGAATTCGGACTAGCGGGAGGGGAAGAGACCCAGTACTTC
CASSEFGLAGGEETQYF
>TRBJ1-6|NA|TRBV6-5|NA
TGTGCCAGCAGTTACGCAGGGGACGCCTATAATTCACCCCTCCACTTT
CASSYAGDAYNSPLHF
>TRBJ2-3|NA|TRBV5-3|NA
TGTGCCAGAAGCTTGGCCGGGGGAGTAGATACGCAGTATTTT
CARSLAGGVDTQYF
>TRBJ1-1|TRBD1|TRBV10-3|few
TGTGCCACTGCAGGGGGCACTGAAGCTTTCTTT
CATAGGTEAFF
>TRBJ1-2|TRBD1|TRBV28|NA
TGTGCCAGCAGTGGACAGGGGTCTGGCTACACCTTC
CASSGQGSGYTF